A single sample gave rise to the 23 T cell receptor beta chains below, sequenced in a study of blood T cells in healthy people across ages (dated by TCRdb to 2014 to 2015). Libraries were constructed by 5' RACE. For sequencing, an Illumina HiSeq 2500 was employed. A second 7 to 11 cycle PCR used a sample-barcoded 5' primer and a J-beta primer mix. TCRdb reran the public reads through fastp at Q25 and MiXCR, keeping productive beta chains. Each CDR3 protein gets just one entry, which takes the most common genes and DNA from the rows behind it. The sample table shows over 1,200,000 distinct CDR3 sequences, and roughly 60% are seen once. Jointly, the top ten make up 6.7% of the sample. The source material was blood. The receptor source for this set is a young man in good health.

This clonotype was recorded a few times. The chain combines TRBV20-1 with TRBJ2-1; 10 bases map to TRBD2. The CDR3 covers 14 residues. V lost 2 bases, J lost 6 bases, and 4 bases stayed unmatched. CDR1 and CDR2 from the germline V gene are DFQATT and SNEGSKA (reference sequence). CDR3: CSARRTSGVNEQFF. The CDR3, as DNA: TGCAGTGCTAGAAGGACTAGCGGAGTCAATGAGCAGTTCTTC.

Many counts were recorded for this clonotype. CDR3: CASSQDGNAGTDTQYF. CDR3 coding DNA: TGTGCCAGCAGCCAAGATGGGAACGCTGGCACAGATACGCAGTATTTT. The V gene is TRBV4-2, the J gene TRBJ2-3, with no clear D. The CDR3 has 16 residues. The germline V gene encodes CDR1 LGHNA and CDR2 YNFKEQ. Trimming cost V 0 bases and J 1 base, with 11 bases left between them.

The chain links TRBV10-3 to TRBJ2-2; the match to TRBD2 covers 10 bases. The CDR3 is 14 amino acids. The junction had 3 bases not matched to a gene; V was cut back by 5 bases and J by 6 bases. Per germline, CDR1 ENHRY and CDR2 SYGVKD. The CDR3 DNA sequence: TGTGCCATCAGTACTAGCGGGATCCCCGGGGAGCTGTTTTTT. Protein sequence: CAISTSGIPGELFF.

J is TRBJ2-1 and V is TRBV20-1, with D uncertain. Between the trimmed V and J ends, which lost 3 bases and 9 bases, there was a span of 18 bases. Germline assignment: CDR1 DFQATT and CDR2 SNEGSKA (reference sequence). This CDR3 region has 14 residues. This CDR3 reads CSASPGVGIGEQFF. The CDR3 region has the DNA TGCAGTGCTAGTCCCGGAGTAGGGATCGGTGAGCAGTTCTTC.

This clonotype was recorded a few times. The rearrangement joins TRBV5-1 to TRBJ2-1, with 8 nucleotides matching TRBD2. The CDR3 length is 16 residues. Trimming took 1 base from V and 4 from J; bases not matched to a gene: 7. Germline CDR1 SGHRS, CDR2 YFSETQ. CDR3 region: CASSLIFGGDYNEQFF. The CDR3 DNA reads TGCGCCAGCAGCTTGATCTTCGGGGGGGATTACAATGAGCAGTTCTTC. Complete variable domain (other parts from reference TRBV5-1 and TRBJ2-1): KAGVTQTPRYLIKTRGQQVTLSCSPISGHRSVSWYQQTPGQGLQFLFEYFSETQRNKGNFPGRFSGRQFSNSRSEMNVSTLELGDSALYLCASSLIFGGDYNEQFFGPGTRLTVL.

The V call is TRBV7-9, the J call TRBJ2-5, with a weak D call TRBD1 (6 bases). The end of the DNA aligns better with TRBJ2-4, so the J call may be wrong. There are 14 residues in the CDR3. Per germline, CDR1 SEHNR and CDR2 FQNEAQ (reference sequence). CDR3 region: CASSLGQGIDIQYF. The DNA of the CDR3 is TGTGCCAGCAGCTTAGGGCAGGGGATCGACATTCAGTACTTC.

This sequence joins TRBV6-5 and TRBJ2-3; 13 nucleotides line up with TRBD2. CDR1 is MNHEY, CDR2 SVGAGI, per germline. Trimming at V came to 4 bases and at J to 5 bases, leaving 3 bases not matched to a gene. The CDR3 covers 15 residues. CDR3 sequence: CASSLTSGRQDTQYF. The CDR3 coding sequence is TGTGCCAGCAGTTTGACTAGCGGGAGGCAAGATACGCAGTATTTT.

This clonotype was found once. V gene TRBV7-2 combines with J gene TRBJ2-5; 8 bases are shared with TRBD1. CDR3 length equals 15 residues. Germline V gene sequence: CDR1 SGHTA, CDR2 FQGNSA. The ends lost 1 base at V and 5 bases at J; junction bases unmatched: 6. Written as DNA, the CDR3 is TGTGCCAGCAGCTTAGGCGGGGACAGGCTGGAGACCCAGTACTTC. This gives the protein CASSLGGDRLETQYF.

This clonotype was seen ten or more times. The J gene is TRBJ2-7, the V gene TRBV7-2; D perhaps matches TRBD1 (5 bases). Per germline, CDR1 SGHTA and CDR2 FQGNSA. The V end lost 2 bases, the J end lost 0 bases, and 11 bases lay between the germline ends. This CDR3 has 15 residues. The DNA of the CDR3 is TGTGCCAGCAGCTTAAACGGACACCTCTCCTACGAGCAGTACTTC. Its translation: CASSLNGHLSYEQYF.

The chain is built from TRBV7-9 and TRBJ2-2; 10 nucleotides match TRBD2. The V gene's germline CDR1 is SEHNR and CDR2 FQNEAQ (reference sequence). CDR3 size: 19 residues. Trimming took 0 bases from V and 3 from J; bases not matched to a gene: 10. CDR3 DNA sequence: TGTGCCAGCAGCTTAGCGGTCCCTAGCGGGGGCCTGTACACCGGGGAGCTGTTTTTT. Its protein is CASSLAVPSGGLYTGELFF.

The J gene is TRBJ2-1, the V gene TRBV29-1; D is perhaps TRBD2 (6 bases). The CDR3 contains 14 residues. Trimming removed 3 bases at V and 4 bases at J, with 13 bases between. Germline V gene lookup returns CDR1 SQVTM and CDR2 ANQGSEA. The CDR3 sequence: CSVDREDRYNEQFF. CDR3 nucleotides: TGCAGCGTTGACAGGGAGGACCGATACAATGAGCAGTTCTTC.

V is TRBV12-3 or TRBV12-4 and J is TRBJ1-2; maybe TRBD1 (5 bases). V lost 6 bases, J lost 7 bases, and 21 bases lay in between. CDR3 length equals 15 residues. CDR3 amino acids: CASRPGNGGAFGYTF. The CDR3 nucleotides read TGTGCCAGCAGGCCCGGTAATGGGGGAGCTTTTGGCTACACCTTC.

This clonotype was observed a few times. The chain has TRBV10-3 and TRBJ2-3; 8 nucleotides match TRBD1. With 6 bases clipped from V and 0 bases from J, the junction kept 14 bases outside the gene matches. Germline V gene lookup returns CDR1 ENHRY and CDR2 SYGVKD. The CDR3 loop spans 18 amino acids. The CDR3 region has the DNA TGTGCCATCAGCGCGGTGCGACAGGGGACCAAGAGCACAGATACGCAGTATTTT. Amino acid sequence: CAISAVRQGTKSTDTQYF.

This clonotype was picked up a small number of times. The chain is built from TRBV12-3 or TRBV12-4 and TRBJ1-6; D remains ambiguous. The CDR3 loop spans 15 amino acids. V lost 7 bases to trimming and J lost 8 bases, with 18 bases between them. CDR3 nucleotides: TGTGCCAGCAATCACGTTGGGAGGAGTCATTCACCCCTCCACTTT. Its protein product is CASNHVGRSHSPLHF.

The V gene is TRBV4-2, the J gene TRBJ2-3; 8 nucleotides agree with TRBD2. Trimming removed 0 bases from V and 1 base from J; junction bases left unmatched: 6. Germline V gene sequence: CDR1 LGHNA, CDR2 YNFKEQ. CDR3 length: 17 amino acids. The chain's CDR3 is CASSQDLELAGTDTQYF. The CDR3 bases are TGTGCCAGCAGCCAAGATCTCGAACTAGCGGGCACAGATACGCAGTATTTT.

The chain carries TRBV4-1 and TRBJ2-7; D possibly uses TRBD1 or TRBD2 (5 bases each). With 1 base removed from V and 0 bases from J, the gap between germline ends came to 13 bases. From germline, CDR1 is MGHRA and CDR2 YSYEKL. CDR3 length: 16 amino acids. This CDR3 is CASSQVFREFSYEQYF. For the CDR3, the DNA is TGCGCCAGCAGCCAAGTATTCAGGGAGTTCTCCTACGAGCAGTACTTC.

This chain joins TRBV6-5 and TRBJ2-1; D is perhaps TRBD2 (6 bases). Trimming pared 2 bases from V and 0 bases from J, leaving 11 bases between. The CDR3 has 16 amino acids. CDR1 is MNHEY and CDR2 is SVGAGI in the germline V gene. The CDR3 reads CASSYIGRSSYNEQFF. In nucleotides, the CDR3 is TGTGCCAGCAGTTACATTGGGAGGAGCTCCTACAATGAGCAGTTCTTC.

The V gene is TRBV10-3, the J gene TRBJ2-3; perhaps TRBD1 as D (5 bases). Germline assignment: CDR1 ENHRY and CDR2 SYGVKD. V was trimmed by 8 bases and J by 1 base, leaving 10 bases between them. The CDR3 totals 13 residues. For the CDR3, the DNA is TGTGCCATCGGCAGGGTGGGCACAGATACGCAGTATTTT. Translated: CAIGRVGTDTQYF.

The rearrangement uses TRBV20-1 and TRBJ2-7; TRBD2 agrees at 12 bases. The CDR3 length is 16 residues. Germline V gives CDR1 DFQATT, CDR2 SNEGSKA (reference sequence). V shed 1 base, J shed 5 bases, and the junction held 9 bases outside the gene matches. CDR3 nucleotides: TGCAGTGCTAGAGTTCCCGGGACTAGCGGGCCCAACGAGCAGTACTTC. This codes for CSARVPGTSGPNEQYF.

As concerns this clonotype: At one end the junction does not follow the germline gene, possibly because of a read error. V gene TRBV12-3 or TRBV12-4 combines with J gene TRBJ1-2; D gene ambiguous. The CDR3 consists of 12 residues. Here the CDR3 reads CASGFRKYGYTF. Here the CDR3 DNA reads TGTGCCAGCGGTTTCCGGAAGTATGGCTACACCTTC.

The gene calls are TRBV4-2 and TRBJ2-7; 9 bases are shared with TRBD2. Losses at the gene ends were 3 bases for V and 2 bases for J; bases not matched to a gene: 8. Germline lookup yields CDR1 LGHNA and CDR2 YNFKEQ. The CDR3 runs 16 residues. DNA for the CDR3: TGTGCCAGCAGCCATGCACTAGCGGGCGCCCCCTACGAGCAGTACTTC. Amino acid sequence: CASSHALAGAPYEQYF.

The gene calls are TRBV20-1 and TRBJ2-1; the D gene is possibly TRBD1 (6 bases). The end of the DNA is better explained by TRBJ2-7, so the J call may be wrong. Germline V lookup: CDR1 DFQATT, CDR2 SNEGSKA (reference sequence). The CDR3 consists of 16 residues. The CDR3 sequence: CSARESPTTGEDEQYF. Written as DNA, the CDR3 is TGCAGTGCTAGAGAGTCCCCCACGACAGGTGAGGACGAGCAGTACTTC.

The table lists this clonotype with a few counts. The chain couples TRBV7-2 to TRBJ1-2; D is undetermined. The germline CDR1 and CDR2 sequences are SGHTA and FQGNSA. Trimming cost V 4 bases and J 4 bases, with 7 bases left between them. This CDR3 is built from 12 residues. The CDR3: CASSSNTYGYTF. The DNA for the CDR3 is TGTGCCAGCAGCTCCAACACCTATGGCTACACCTTC.